One TCR beta chain is described in this entry. The antigen remains unidentified. A quantity of roughly 0.5 to 1 ug RNA underwent reverse transcription using random hexamers. TCRdb re-called the immunoSEQ multiplex PCR reads with MiXCR, one entry per CDR3 protein. The table includes 200,000 or so distinct CDR3 sequences, roughly nine tenths detected once. This sample is part of a study of CD8 T cells in Susac syndrome. Study outcomes and limitations: An acknowledgment was made by the study that its TCR sequencing and HLA analysis involved relatively few individuals.

The CDR3 has 16 amino acids. The germline V and J ends were trimmed by 0 bases and 1 base, with 13 bases remaining between them. Germline lookup yields CDR1 SGDLS and CDR2 YYNGEE. The TCR was taken from a human donor with multiple sclerosis. The rearrangement links TRBV9 to TRBJ1-1, with D tentatively TRBD1 (5 bases). What was sequenced was CD8+ T cells from PBMCs. DNA of the CDR3: TGTGCCAGCAGCGTAGACCCGGGGCCTGGGAACACTGAAGCTTTCTTT. It translates to CASSVDPGPGNTEAFF.